Below, 9 T cell receptor beta chains from the same sample are listed, as sequenced in a study. TCRdb processed the 5' RACE reads anew with MiXCR; each CDR3 protein has one entry. The table shows about 40,000 distinct CDR3 sequences, with about 20% occurring only once. Specimen: naive CD4+ T cells sorted from a lymph node. Subset indicated: naive CD4+ T cells, CD4+CD45RA+CD25-. These receptors were obtained from a female donor with breast cancer.

This clonotype was observed a handful of times. This sequence joins TRBV20-1 and TRBJ1-2, with 8 bases lining up with TRBD1. The trim removed 0 bases at V and 6 bases at J, leaving 21 bases unmatched. CDR1 and CDR2 from the germline V gene are DFQATT and SNEGSKA (reference sequence). The CDR3 sequence is 19 residues long. CDR3 sequence reads: CSARDPSARGREFGHGYTF. The CDR3, as DNA: TGCAGTGCTAGAGACCCGAGCGCCAGGGGGCGCGAGTTTGGCCATGGCTACACCTTC.

The DNA of the CDR3 is TGTGCCAGCAGCGTGACAAGGAACACTGAAGCTTTCTTT. This encodes CASSVTRNTEAFF. This sequence joins TRBV6-2 or TRBV6-3 and TRBJ1-1, with D hard to call. The V gene's germline CDR1 is MNHEY and CDR2 SVGEGT. V lost 6 bases to trimming and J lost 1 base, with 9 bases between them. The CDR3 has 13 amino acids.

The chain joins TRBV29-1 to TRBJ2-3; 9 positions agree with TRBD2. The CDR3 is 15 amino acids. Losses at the gene ends were 3 bases for V and 5 bases for J; bases not matched to a gene: 9. Germline CDR1 and CDR2: SQVTM and ANQGSEA. In DNA, the CDR3 is TGCAGCGTTGACGGGTTTAGCGGGAGTGAAGATACGCAGTATTTT. Protein product: CSVDGFSGSEDTQYF.

This rearrangement joins TRBV9 to TRBJ2-1; either TRBD1 or TRBD2 may supply D (5 bases each). V dropped 4 bases and J dropped 1 base, with 18 bases sitting between them. Per germline, CDR1 SGDLS and CDR2 YYNGEE. The CDR3 loop spans 17 amino acids. CDR3 nucleotide sequence: TGTGCCAGCAGCCCCGGGACCAGTCGCGCTTCCTACAATGAGCAGTTCTTC. Translating gives CASSPGTSRASYNEQFF.

There are a few counts of this clonotype. This chain joins TRBV20-1 and TRBJ1-2; maybe TRBD1 (5 bases). Trimming took 2 bases from V and 7 from J, leaving 17 bases between them. From germline, CDR1 is DFQATT and CDR2 SNEGSKA (reference sequence). CDR3 length: 14 amino acids. In nucleotides, the CDR3 is TGCAGTGCTAGAAAGGGAGGGGAAGATCGTGGCTACACCTTC. The encoded protein is CSARKGGEDRGYTF.

The rearrangement links TRBV3-1 to TRBJ2-3; D not resolved. Trimming cost V 7 bases and J 1 base, with 9 bases left between them. Germline CDR1 reads LGHDT; CDR2 reads YNNKEL (reference sequence). This CDR3 comprises 13 residues. CDR3 DNA sequence: TGTGCCAGCACGTCTGCAGGCACAGATACGCAGTATTTT. Its translation: CASTSAGTDTQYF.

The gene calls are TRBV18 and TRBJ1-3; D gene uncertain. The CDR3 loop spans 15 amino acids. CDR1 KGHSH and CDR2 LQKENI come from the germline V gene. The germline V and J ends were trimmed by 2 bases and 2 bases, with 10 bases remaining between them. The CDR3 spells CASSPVQSAGNTIYF. CDR3 DNA: TGTGCCAGCTCACCAGTTCAGTCGGCTGGAAACACCATATATTTT.

V gene TRBV5-1 combines with J gene TRBJ2-7; D possibly corresponds to TRBD1 (6 bases). Deletions cut 1 base from V and 4 bases from J, with 12 bases between. Germline CDR1 is SGHRS and CDR2 is YFSETQ. The CDR3 has 14 amino acids. The CDR3 loop is CASSLNTGKYEQYF. CDR3 sequence (DNA): TGCGCCAGCAGCTTGAACACAGGGAAATACGAGCAGTACTTC.

This chain joins TRBV5-1 and TRBJ2-3; D gene uncertain. Per the germline V gene, CDR1 is SGHRS and CDR2 is YFSETQ. The germline V and J ends were trimmed by 2 bases and 2 bases, with 9 bases remaining between them. The CDR3 contains 14 residues. CDR3 DNA sequence: TGCGCCAGCAGCTTATCTGATTCCACAGATACGCAGTATTTT. Translated: CASSLSDSTDTQYF.